Listed below are T cell receptor beta chains from one sample, sequenced in a study of identical twins. One entry per CDR3 protein results from TCRdb running MiXCR on the 5' RACE reads. Found here are about 450,000 distinct CDR3 sequences, approximately 18% of them singletons; the top ten hold 12%. The sample was naive T cells sorted from blood. Receptors originate from a man aged 45 to 65 in good health. The CDR3 runs from the conserved cysteine through the conserved F or W. The order of the fields is clone size, CDR3 length, D gene, J gene, V gene, CDR3 protein, CDR3 DNA. The D gene is left open where the match is weak. For some rows the clone size is stated as once, few or many, or as a class when expanded; others skip it.

clone size: .
CDR3 length: 12
D gene: .
J gene: TRBJ1-2
V gene: TRBV20-1
CDR3 protein: CSARQGEDGYTF
CDR3 DNA: TGCAGTGCTAGACAGGGAGAGGATGGCTACACCTTC

clone size: .
CDR3 length: 15
D gene: .
J gene: TRBJ1-5
V gene: TRBV20-1
CDR3 protein: CSARRTPISNQPQHF
CDR3 DNA: TGCAGTGCCAGACGGACACCGATTAGCAATCAGCCCCAGCATTTT

clone size: few
CDR3 length: 11
D gene: .
J gene: TRBJ1-2
V gene: TRBV10-3
CDR3 protein: CAISVGDGYTF
CDR3 DNA: TGTGCCATCAGTGTTGGGGATGGCTACACCTTC

clone size: many
CDR3 length: 13
D gene: .
J gene: TRBJ2-7
V gene: TRBV10-3
CDR3 protein: CAISESTGYEQYF
CDR3 DNA: TGTGCCATCAGTGAGTCGACGGGCTACGAGCAGTACTTC

clone size: .
CDR3 length: 13
D gene: .
J gene: TRBJ2-7
V gene: TRBV7-2
CDR3 protein: CASSLVIAYEQYF
CDR3 DNA: TGTGCCAGCAGCTTAGTTATCGCGTACGAGCAGTACTTC

clone size: many
CDR3 length: 15
D gene: TRBD1
J gene: TRBJ2-5
V gene: TRBV20-1
CDR3 protein: CSARDGQGAVETQYF
CDR3 DNA: TGCAGTGCTAGAGACGGACAGGGGGCTGTGGAGACCCAGTACTTC

clone size: many
CDR3 length: 13
D gene: TRBD2
J gene: TRBJ2-1
V gene: TRBV20-1
CDR3 protein: CSAKTGGLVEQFF
CDR3 DNA: TGCAGTGCTAAAACGGGGGGGCTTGTTGAGCAGTTCTTC

clone size: many
CDR3 length: 15
D gene: .
J gene: TRBJ1-2
V gene: TRBV15
CDR3 protein: CATSRDFANDYGYTF
CDR3 DNA: TGTGCCACCAGCAGAGATTTTGCTAACGACTATGGCTACACCTTC

clone size: few
CDR3 length: 15
D gene: .
J gene: TRBJ1-1
V gene: TRBV5-5
CDR3 protein: CASSLAPGGVTEAFF
CDR3 DNA: TGTGCCAGCAGCTTGGCCCCGGGGGGAGTGACTGAAGCTTTCTTT

clone size: few
CDR3 length: 14
D gene: TRBD2
J gene: TRBJ2-3
V gene: TRBV25-1
CDR3 protein: CASSDREGTDTQYF
CDR3 DNA: TGTGCCAGCAGTGACAGGGAGGGGACAGATACGCAGTATTTT

clone size: few
CDR3 length: 13
D gene: TRBD1
J gene: TRBJ2-2
V gene: TRBV11-2
CDR3 protein: CASSPDRDGELFF
CDR3 DNA: TGTGCCAGCAGCCCGGACAGGGACGGGGAGCTGTTTTTT

clone size: many
CDR3 length: 15
D gene: .
J gene: TRBJ2-7
V gene: TRBV4-2
CDR3 protein: CASSHPLSSGNEQYF
CDR3 DNA: TGTGCCAGCAGCCACCCCCTTTCTTCAGGGAACGAGCAGTACTTC

clone size: .
CDR3 length: 15
D gene: .
J gene: TRBJ2-2
V gene: TRBV5-5
CDR3 protein: CASSGPGYNTGELFF
CDR3 DNA: TGTGCCAGCAGCGGTCCGGGTTACAACACCGGGGAGCTGTTTTTT

clone size: .
CDR3 length: 13
D gene: .
J gene: TRBJ1-6
V gene: TRBV9
CDR3 protein: CASSLGQSRTLHF
CDR3 DNA: TGTGCCAGCAGCCTAGGACAGTCTAGAACCCTCCACTTT

clone size: few
CDR3 length: 15
D gene: TRBD1
J gene: TRBJ1-6
V gene: TRBV5-1
CDR3 protein: CASSLQGAGGSPLHF
CDR3 DNA: TGCGCCAGCAGCTTACAGGGGGCCGGGGGTTCACCCCTCCACTTT

clone size: few
CDR3 length: 14
D gene: .
J gene: TRBJ2-7
V gene: TRBV29-1
CDR3 protein: CSVSRGRSSYEQYF
CDR3 DNA: TGCAGCGTTTCCCGCGGGCGAAGCTCCTACGAGCAGTACTTC

clone size: few
CDR3 length: 16
D gene: TRBD2
J gene: TRBJ2-3
V gene: TRBV5-1
CDR3 protein: CASSLGTSGSADTQYF
CDR3 DNA: TGCGCCAGCAGCTTGGGGACTAGCGGGAGTGCAGATACGCAGTATTTT

clone size: .
CDR3 length: 10
D gene: .
J gene: TRBJ2-1
V gene: TRBV20-1
CDR3 protein: CSAARNEQFF
CDR3 DNA: TGCAGTGCTGCCCGCAATGAGCAGTTCTTC

clone size: many
CDR3 length: 16
D gene: TRBD2
J gene: TRBJ2-7
V gene: TRBV7-9
CDR3 protein: CASSFGLAGYSYEQYF
CDR3 DNA: TGTGCCAGCAGCTTTGGGCTAGCGGGGTACTCCTACGAGCAGTACTTC

clone size: few
CDR3 length: 14
D gene: TRBD2
J gene: TRBJ2-7
V gene: TRBV20-1
CDR3 protein: CSAGRREGLYEQYF
CDR3 DNA: TGCAGTGCGGGGAGGAGGGAGGGCCTATACGAGCAGTACTTC

clone size: few
CDR3 length: 13
D gene: TRBD1
J gene: TRBJ1-2
V gene: TRBV27
CDR3 protein: CASRGQGSGGYTF
CDR3 DNA: TGTGCCAGCAGAGGACAGGGGTCCGGAGGCTACACCTTC

clone size: few
CDR3 length: 16
D gene: .
J gene: TRBJ2-1
V gene: TRBV20-1
CDR3 protein: CSARDRGFVGLNEQFF
CDR3 DNA: TGCAGTGCTAGAGACAGGGGTTTCGTCGGACTGAATGAGCAGTTCTTC

clone size: many
CDR3 length: 14
D gene: TRBD2
J gene: TRBJ2-3
V gene: TRBV20-1
CDR3 protein: CSATGLAGPDTQYF
CDR3 DNA: TGCAGTGCTACCGGACTAGCGGGCCCAGATACGCAGTATTTT

clone size: .
CDR3 length: 13
D gene: .
J gene: TRBJ2-5
V gene: TRBV20-1
CDR3 protein: CSGGSGIQETQYF
CDR3 DNA: TGCAGTGGCGGGTCGGGGATTCAAGAGACCCAGTACTTC

clone size: .
CDR3 length: 15
D gene: TRBD2
J gene: TRBJ2-3
V gene: TRBV11-2
CDR3 protein: CASSQVASGSYTQYF
CDR3 DNA: TGTGCCAGCAGTCAGGTGGCTAGCGGGAGTTATACGCAGTATTTT

clone size: many
CDR3 length: 14
D gene: TRBD2
J gene: TRBJ2-7
V gene: TRBV29-1
CDR3 protein: CSVSRLARSYEQYF
CDR3 DNA: TGCAGCGTTTCTAGACTAGCGCGCTCCTACGAGCAGTACTTC

clone size: .
CDR3 length: 14
D gene: TRBD1
J gene: TRBJ2-5
V gene: TRBV10-1
CDR3 protein: CARRRGQNQETQYF
CDR3 DNA: TGCGCCAGAAGACGGGGACAGAACCAAGAGACCCAGTACTTC